Following are 12 T cell receptor beta chains from one sample sequenced in a study of blood T cell repertoires in COVID-19. Libraries were prepared by immunoSEQ multiplex PCR; TCRdb keeps only in-frame clonotypes and omits some of them. The table has approximately 150,000 clones, 80% to 90% seen once. The sequenced sample was peripheral blood. The receptors derive from a man aged 65-85 years with acute or convalescent COVID-19.

The chain couples TRBV14 to TRBJ1-5; D is ambiguous. Per the germline V gene, CDR1 is SGHDN and CDR2 is FVKESK. CDR3 length equals 13 residues. The V end lost 4 bases, the J end lost 4 bases, and 8 bases lay between the germline ends. CDR3 residues: CASSLDTNQPQHF. CDR3 bases: TGTGCCAGCAGCCTCGACACAAATCAGCCCCAGCATTTT.

V and J are TRBV13 and TRBJ2-7, with TRBD1 matching 8 bases. Germline lookup yields CDR1 PRHDT and CDR2 FYEKMQ (reference sequence). CDR3 length equals 12 residues. J lost 6 bases, V lost 5 bases, and 3 bases had no gene match. CDR3 sequence (DNA): TGTGCCAGCAGCAGTACAGGGGGCGAGCAGTACTTC. This sequence encodes CASSSTGGEQYF.

The CDR3 sequence is CASSKLAGGSYEQYF. The CDR3 DNA sequence: TGTGCCAGCAGCAAACTAGCGGGAGGATCCTACGAGCAGTACTTC. The chain couples TRBV5-4 to TRBJ2-7; TRBD2 matches 12 bases. After removal of 4 bases from V and 1 base from J, the junction contained 3 bases not matched to a gene. The CDR3 is 15 amino acids. Germline assignment: CDR1 SGHNT and CDR2 YYREEE (reference sequence).

This clone was seen a few times. The V call is TRBV5-1, the J call TRBJ2-5; D is perhaps TRBD2 (6 bases). CDR1 is SGHRS and CDR2 is YFSETQ in the germline V gene. The CDR3 is 14 amino acids. V was cut by 0 bases and J by 3 bases, with 9 bases left in between. CDR3 in DNA: TGCGCCAGCAGCTTGGCCGCGGGAAAAGAGACCCAGTACTTC. This translates into CASSLAAGKETQYF. The complete variable domain, with remaining parts taken from reference TRBV5-1 and TRBJ2-5, reads KAGVTQTPRYLIKTRGQQVTLSCSPISGHRSVSWYQQTPGQGLQFLFEYFSETQRNKGNFPGRFSGRQFSNSRSEMNVSTLELGDSALYLCASSLAAGKETQYFGPGTRLLVL.

V is TRBV5-6 and J is TRBJ2-3, with TRBD2 matching 12 bases. The CDR3 is 17 residues long. Germline CDR1 is SGHDT and CDR2 is YYEEEE. The ends lost 4 bases at V and 2 bases at J; junction bases unmatched: 8. The CDR3 loop reads CASSAGLAGSLTDTQYF. CDR3 DNA sequence: TGTGCCAGCAGCGCTGGACTAGCGGGATCCCTCACAGATACGCAGTATTTT.

In its sample, this clone was seen once. As DNA, the CDR3 is TGTGCCAGCAGCCCTCGACAGGGTCCCGATACGCAGTATTTT. Its translation is CASSPRQGPDTQYF. The V gene is TRBV5-6, the J gene TRBJ2-3, with 7 bases that match TRBD1. This CDR3 has 14 amino acids. V was clipped by 4 bases and J by 6 bases; unmatched bases: 8. Germline-derived CDR1 and CDR2 are SGHDT and YYEEEE.

This chain joins TRBV24-1 and TRBJ2-1; 11 bases match TRBD2. Germline V gene sequence: CDR1 KGHDR, CDR2 SFDVKD. V lost 5 bases to trimming and J lost 2 bases; unmatched junction nucleotides: 1. There are 15 residues in the CDR3. The CDR3 sequence is CATSVAGGPYNEQFF. The CDR3 DNA reads as TGTGCCACCAGTGTAGCGGGAGGGCCCTACAATGAGCAGTTCTTC.

CDR3 coding DNA: TGTGCCAGTAGTATAAGCCGAGCCTACGAGCAGTACTTC. Amino acids: CASSISRAYEQYF. The chain employs TRBV19 and TRBJ2-7; D ambiguous. V lost 2 bases, J lost 2 bases, and 7 bases lay in between. This CDR3 is built from 13 residues. Germline V gene sequence: CDR1 LNHDA, CDR2 SQIVND (reference sequence).

The genes are TRBV18 and TRBJ2-7; 10 bases agree with TRBD2. Per the germline V gene, CDR1 is KGHSH and CDR2 is LQKENI. The ends lost 1 base at V and 2 bases at J; junction bases unmatched: 5. This CDR3 has 16 amino acids. CDR3 DNA: TGTGCCAGCTCACCACTGGGGACTAGCGCTGCCTACGAGCAGTACTTC. It translates to CASSPLGTSAAYEQYF.

V is TRBV18 and J is TRBJ1-1; possible D gene TRBD1, 6 bases. The V gene's germline CDR1 is KGHSH and CDR2 LQKENI. Trimming removed 1 base from V and 2 bases from J, with 8 bases in between. The CDR3 runs 14 residues. The DNA of the CDR3 is TGTGCCAGCTCACCACTGGGGGCCAACACTGAAGCTTTCTTT. Its protein product is CASSPLGANTEAFF.

V and J are TRBV19 and TRBJ2-1, with D perhaps TRBD1 (7 bases). Trimming cost V 5 bases and J 8 bases, with 22 bases left between them. The CDR3 loop spans 16 amino acids. Germline V CDR1 and CDR2: LNHDA, SQIVND (reference sequence). CDR3 nucleotide sequence: TGTGCCAGTAGTCGACCAACAGGGGTGCGGGACCATGAGCAGTTCTTC. Its protein product is CASSRPTGVRDHEQFF.

V gene TRBV5-1 combines with J gene TRBJ2-3; TRBD1 matches at 7 bases. The V gene's germline CDR1 is SGHRS and CDR2 YFSETQ. V shed 2 bases, J shed 2 bases, and the junction held 5 bases outside the gene matches. CDR3 size: 15 residues. CDR3 residues: CASSLNRGDTDTQYF. In DNA form, the CDR3 reads TGCGCCAGCAGCTTAAACAGGGGCGACACAGATACGCAGTATTTT.